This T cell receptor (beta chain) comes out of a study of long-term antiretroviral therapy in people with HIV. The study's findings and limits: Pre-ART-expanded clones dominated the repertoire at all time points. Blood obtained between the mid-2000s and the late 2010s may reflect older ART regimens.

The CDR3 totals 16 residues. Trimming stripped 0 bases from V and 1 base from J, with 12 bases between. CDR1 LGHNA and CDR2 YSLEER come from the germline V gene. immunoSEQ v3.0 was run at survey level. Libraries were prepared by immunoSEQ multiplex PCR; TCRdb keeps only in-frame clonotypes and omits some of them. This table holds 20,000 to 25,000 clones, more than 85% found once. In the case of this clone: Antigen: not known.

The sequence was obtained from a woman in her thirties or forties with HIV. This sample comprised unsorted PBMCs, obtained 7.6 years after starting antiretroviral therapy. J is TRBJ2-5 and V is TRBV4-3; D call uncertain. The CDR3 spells CASSQDLASFQETQYF. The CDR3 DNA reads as TGCGCCAGCAGCCAAGATCTTGCCTCCTTCCAAGAGACCCAGTACTTC.